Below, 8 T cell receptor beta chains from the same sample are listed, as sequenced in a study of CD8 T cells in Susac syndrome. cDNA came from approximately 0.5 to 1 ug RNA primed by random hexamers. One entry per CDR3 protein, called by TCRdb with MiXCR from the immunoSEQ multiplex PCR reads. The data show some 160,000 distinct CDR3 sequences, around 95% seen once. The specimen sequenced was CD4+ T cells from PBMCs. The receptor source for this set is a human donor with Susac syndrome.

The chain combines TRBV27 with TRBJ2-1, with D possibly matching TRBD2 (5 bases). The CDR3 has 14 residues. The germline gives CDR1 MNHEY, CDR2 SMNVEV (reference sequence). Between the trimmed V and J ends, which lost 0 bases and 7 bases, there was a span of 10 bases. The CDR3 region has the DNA TGTGCCAGCAGTTTATCCCGCACTAGGAATGAGCAGTTCTTC. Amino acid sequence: CASSLSRTRNEQFF.

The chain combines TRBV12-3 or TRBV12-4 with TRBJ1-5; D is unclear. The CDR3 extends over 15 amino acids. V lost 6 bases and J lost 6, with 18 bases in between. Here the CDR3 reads CASRSPGGFGQPQHF. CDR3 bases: TGTGCCAGCAGGTCCCCGGGAGGGTTTGGTCAGCCCCAGCATTTT.

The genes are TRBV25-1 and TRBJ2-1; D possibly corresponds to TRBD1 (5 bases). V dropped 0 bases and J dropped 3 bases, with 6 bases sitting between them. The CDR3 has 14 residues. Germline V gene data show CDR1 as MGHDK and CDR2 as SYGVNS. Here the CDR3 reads CASSEYTGYNEQFF. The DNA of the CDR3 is TGTGCCAGCAGTGAATACACAGGCTACAATGAGCAGTTCTTC.

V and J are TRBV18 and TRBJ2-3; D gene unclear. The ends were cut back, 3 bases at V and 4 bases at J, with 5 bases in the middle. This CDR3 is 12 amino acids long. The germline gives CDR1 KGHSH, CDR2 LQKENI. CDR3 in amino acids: CASSPEADTQYF. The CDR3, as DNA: TGTGCCAGCTCACCCGAGGCAGATACGCAGTATTTT.

In DNA form, the CDR3 reads TGTGCCTCCGAGGGGCGGCGGGGGGAGACCCAGTACTTC. Amino acid sequence: CASEGRRGETQYF. V usage is TRBV24-1 and J usage is TRBJ2-5; 7 bases line up with TRBD2. This CDR3 is built from 13 residues. The junction had 11 bases not matched to a gene; V was cut back by 12 bases and J by 5 bases. Germline CDR1 is KGHDR and CDR2 is SFDVKD.

The CDR3 sequence is CASSFALNTEAFF. For the CDR3, the DNA is TGTGCCAGCAGTTTCGCTCTGAACACTGAAGCTTTCTTT. V and J are TRBV12-3 or TRBV12-4 and TRBJ1-1; D is uncertain. The CDR3 covers 13 residues. The V end lost 3 bases, the J end lost 0 bases, and 5 bases lay between the germline ends.

The CDR3 sequence: CASSQPGLAGRETQYF. DNA for the CDR3: TGTGCCAGCAGTCAACCGGGACTAGCGGGAAGGGAGACCCAGTACTTC. The chain combines TRBV7-8 with TRBJ2-5, with 13 nucleotides matching TRBD2. J lost 5 bases, V lost 6 bases, and 9 bases had no gene match. Germline CDR1 SGHVS, CDR2 FQNEAQ. CDR3 length: 16 amino acids.

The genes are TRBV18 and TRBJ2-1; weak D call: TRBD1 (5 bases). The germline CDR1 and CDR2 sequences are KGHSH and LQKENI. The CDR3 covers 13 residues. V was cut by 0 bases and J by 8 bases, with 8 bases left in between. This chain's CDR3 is CASSPPGPHEQFF. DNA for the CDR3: TGTGCCAGCTCACCACCGGGGCCCCATGAGCAGTTCTTC.